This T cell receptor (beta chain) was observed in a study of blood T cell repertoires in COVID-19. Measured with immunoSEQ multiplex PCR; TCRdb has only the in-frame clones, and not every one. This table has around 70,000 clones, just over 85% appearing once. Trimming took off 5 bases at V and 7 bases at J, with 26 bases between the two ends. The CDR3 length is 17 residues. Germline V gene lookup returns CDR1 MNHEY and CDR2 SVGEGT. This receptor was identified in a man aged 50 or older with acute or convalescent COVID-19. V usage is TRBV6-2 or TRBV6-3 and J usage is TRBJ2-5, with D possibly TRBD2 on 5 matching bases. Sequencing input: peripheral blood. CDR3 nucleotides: TGTGCCAGCAGTGATCTGTGGGAGACCGGATTGGACGGGACCCAGTACTTC. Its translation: CASSDLWETGLDGTQYF.